This TCR beta chain was recovered during a study of T cell repertoires in cytomegalovirus infection. Study context: Use of recently identified HLA-C-restricted and well-studied HLA-B-restricted CMV epitopes was part of the study. In public TCR beta signatures, there were indications of both CMV infection and matching HLA type.

Study outcomes and limitations: CMV carriers having the relevant HLA were flagged by cumulative public TCR beta family frequency. The ex vivo response was dominated by HLA-C-restricted CMV-specific TCR beta clonotypes.

TCRdb reanalysed the reads using MiXCR and keeps one entry per CDR3 protein. The sample has approximately 70,000 distinct CDR3 sequences, 20% to 25% seen once. This clonotype was counted only a few times. Its cognate antigen is unknown. The sequence derives from a human donor in good health (CMV status not recorded). Some clones in this sample may be carry-over from other donors' samples. This specimen was CD8+ T cells from cultured PBMCs, taken from culture after CMV antigen stimulation.

CDR3 coding DNA: TGTGCCAGCAGTTTACCCCCTAGCTCCTATAATTCACCCCTCCACTTT. It codes for CASSLPPSSYNSPLHF. J is TRBJ1-6 and V is TRBV27; D is unclear. Germline CDR1 MNHEY, CDR2 SMNVEV (reference sequence). This CDR3 spans 16 amino acids. V gave up 2 bases and J gave up 0 bases, with 8 bases separating them.